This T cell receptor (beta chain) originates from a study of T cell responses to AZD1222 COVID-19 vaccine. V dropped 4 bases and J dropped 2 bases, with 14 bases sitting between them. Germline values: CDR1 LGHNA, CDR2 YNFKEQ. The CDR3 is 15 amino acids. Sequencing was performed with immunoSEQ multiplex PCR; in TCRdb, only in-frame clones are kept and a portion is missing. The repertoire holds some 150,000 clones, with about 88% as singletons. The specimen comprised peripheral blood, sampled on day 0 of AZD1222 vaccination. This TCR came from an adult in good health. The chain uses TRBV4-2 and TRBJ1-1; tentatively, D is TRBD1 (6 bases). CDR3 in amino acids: CASSPQGRDNTEAFF. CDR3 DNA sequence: TGTGCCAGCAGCCCCCAGGGGAGGGACAACACTGAAGCTTTCTTT.